The T cell receptor beta chain described here comes from a study of CD8 T cells in ankylosing spondylitis. Overall study results and limits: Clones linked to disease were reported to show significant enrichment in matched ankylosing spondylitis synovial fluid.

This clonotype was observed many times. Antigen unknown. MiXCR, applied by TCRdb to the 5' RACE reads, yields one record per CDR3 protein. The table lists roughly 42,000 distinct CDR3 sequences, roughly 2.5% of them singletons. V shed 1 base and J shed 4 bases, with 14 bases lying between them. Germline lookup yields CDR1 SGDLS and CDR2 YYNGEE. CDR3 length equals 15 residues. Sequenced sample: blood, either unsorted or a sorted T cell fraction (not recorded which). The clonotype comes from a male donor with ankylosing spondylitis or in good health (not recorded which). The V call is TRBV9, the J call TRBJ2-5; TRBD1 is a possible D gene (5 bases). The CDR3 sequence: CASSVRGSSLETQYF. CDR3 DNA sequence: TGTGCCAGCAGCGTAAGGGGATCCTCACTAGAGACCCAGTACTTC. The full variable domain, with the rest looked up from reference TRBV9 and TRBJ2-5, is DSGVTQTPKHLITATGQRVTLRCSPRSGDLSVYWYQQSLDQGLQFLIQYYNGEERAKGNILERFSAQQFPDLHSELNLSSLELGDSALYFCASSVRGSSLETQYFGPGTRLLVL.